The clone carrying this T cell receptor (beta chain) was seen more than once but under ten times. These data originate in a study of T-cell reconstitution after alpha-beta-depleted transplantation in children. The CDR3 totals 16 residues. Trimming pared 2 bases from V and 0 bases from J, leaving 11 bases between. CDR1 is LGHNA and CDR2 is YSLEER in the germline V gene. Preparation of the TCRbeta library used unique molecular identifiers. TCRdb re-called the PCR reads with MiXCR, one entry per CDR3 protein. The table records 420,000 or so distinct CDR3 sequences, approximately 11% of them present only once.

The specimen was PBMCs from the stem cell graft donor, collected from the stem cell graft. The chain is built from TRBV4-3 and TRBJ2-1; a weak D match, TRBD2 (5 bases). This receptor was obtained from a human donor who donated a stem cell graft to a child with acute myeloid leukemia. The CDR3: CASSQYGENSYNEQFF. CDR3 nucleotide sequence: TGCGCCAGCAGCCAATACGGGGAAAACTCCTACAATGAGCAGTTCTTC.